This is a list of T cell receptor beta chains from one sample in a study of cytomegalovirus exposure and HLA in healthy donors. The method was immunoSEQ multiplex PCR; TCRdb's version includes in-frame clones alone and lacks a portion of them. The table has some 190,000 clones, 75% to 90% seen once. The sequencing input was PBMCs. These receptors were taken from a girl aged 5 to 17 in good health and CMV-seropositive. CDR3s include the opening cysteine and the closing phenylalanine or tryptophan. A D gene is named only where the DNA matches it firmly. Only part of the rows carry a size: once, few, many, or a class if the clone is expanded.

TRBV4-1	NA	TRBJ2-5	TRBD1	CASSQPGQGSQETQYF	TGCGCCAGCAGCCAACCCGGACAGGGCTCACAAGAGACCCAGTACTTC
TRBV6-5	once	TRBJ2-5	NA	CASIHWSGGEETQYF	TGTGCCAGCATCCACTGGAGTGGGGGCGAAGAGACCCAGTACTTC
TRBV6-5	NA	TRBJ2-2	NA	CASSYGTETGELFF	TGTGCCAGCAGTTACGGCACAGAGACCGGGGAGCTGTTTTTT
TRBV6-1	NA	TRBJ2-1	NA	CASSEPSGIF	TGTGCCAGCAGTGAACCCTCGGGGATCTTC
TRBV28	NA	TRBJ2-7	TRBD1	CASSSVRGRTYEQYF	TGTGCCAGCAGTTCTGTCAGGGGGAGAACCTACGAGCAGTACTTC
TRBV30	NA	TRBJ1-5	TRBD1	CAWSSGTGGLEPQHF	TGTGCCTGGAGTTCGGGGACAGGGGGCTTGGAGCCCCAGCATTTT
TRBV6-4	few	TRBJ1-5	NA	CANKNSGQYQPQHF	TGTGCCAACAAGAATTCTGGACAGTATCAGCCCCAGCATTTT
TRBV5-6	few	TRBJ1-1	NA	CASSQGFLLAEAFF	TGTGCCAGCAGCCAGGGATTCCTCCTGGCTGAAGCTTTCTTT
TRBV15	NA	TRBJ2-1	NA	CATGQIESYNEQFF	TGTGCCACCGGGCAAATCGAGAGCTACAATGAGCAGTTCTTC
TRBV5-1	NA	TRBJ2-2	NA	CASNLDRTYTGELFF	TGCGCCAGCAATCTCGACAGGACATACACCGGGGAGCTGTTTTTT
TRBV29-1	NA	TRBJ2-3	TRBD2	CSVEPGGGDTQYF	TGCAGCGTTGAACCGGGAGGAGGAGATACGCAGTATTTT
TRBV10-3	NA	TRBJ2-1	TRBD2	CAISPRAGVDNEQFF	TGTGCCATCAGTCCCCGCGCGGGAGTCGATAATGAGCAGTTCTTC
TRBV30	NA	TRBJ2-1	NA	CAWSRGEQFF	TGTGCCTGGAGTCGGGGAGAGCAGTTCTTC
TRBV9	NA	TRBJ1-1	NA	CASSVGSAEAFF	TGTGCCAGCAGCGTAGGATCGGCTGAAGCTTTCTTT
TRBV27	NA	TRBJ2-7	NA	CASSLLSQGHSSSYEQYF	TGTGCCAGCAGTTTATTATCCCAGGGACACTCAAGCTCCTACGAGCAGTACTTC
TRBV19	NA	TRBJ1-3	NA	CASSPETNSGNTIYF	TGTGCCAGTAGTCCGGAGACTAACTCTGGAAACACCATATATTTT
TRBV23-1	NA	TRBJ2-2	NA	CASSCLDRNTGELFF	TGCGCCAGCAGTTGTCTAGACAGAAACACCGGGGAGCTGTTTTTT
TRBV5-1	NA	TRBJ2-1	NA	CASSLGPLGAYNEQFF	TGCGCCAGCAGCCTGGGACCGCTGGGGGCGTACAATGAGCAGTTCTTC
TRBV4-2	few	TRBJ1-2	TRBD1	CASSQRGTGAIPYGYTF	TGTGCCAGCAGCCAGAGGGGGACAGGCGCTATTCCATATGGCTACACCTTC
TRBV5-1	NA	TRBJ2-1	NA	CASSLERQPSDEQFF	TGCGCCAGCAGCTTGGAGCGACAGCCTTCCGATGAGCAGTTCTTC
TRBV6-5	NA	TRBJ2-7	TRBD2	CASSPIAGVVYEQYF	TGTGCCAGCAGTCCAATAGCGGGAGTTGTCTACGAGCAGTACTTC
TRBV7-3	NA	TRBJ2-5	TRBD1	CASSLGTGSEETQYF	TGTGCCAGCAGCTTGGGGACAGGGAGCGAAGAGACCCAGTACTTC
TRBV7-9	NA	TRBJ1-3	NA	CASSPSLDIPDGNTIYF	TGTGCCAGCAGCCCTTCACTTGACATACCAGATGGAAACACCATATATTTT
TRBV29-1	once	TRBJ1-5	NA	CSVESGLGQPQHF	TGCAGCGTTGAATCAGGGCTAGGGCAGCCCCAGCATTTT
TRBV25-1	NA	TRBJ1-1	NA	CASSIGNTEAFF	TGTGCCAGCAGTATCGGGAACACTGAAGCTTTCTTT
TRBV5-1	NA	TRBJ2-7	TRBD2	CASSLGLAGGPSSYEQYF	TGCGCCAGCAGCTTGGGACTAGCGGGAGGGCCCAGCTCCTACGAGCAGTACTTC
TRBV2	NA	TRBJ1-5	NA	CASSEVAGSNQPQHF	TGTGCCAGCAGTGAGGTCGCGGGGAGCAATCAGCCCCAGCATTTT
TRBV15	few	TRBJ1-2	NA	CATSRDRGSNYGYTF	TGTGCCACCAGCAGAGATCGAGGGTCCAACTATGGCTACACCTTC
TRBV5-4	NA	TRBJ2-7	NA	CASSLGKERTGKYEQYF	TGTGCCAGCAGCTTGGGTAAGGAGAGAACAGGGAAGTACGAGCAGTACTTC
TRBV30	NA	TRBJ2-3	NA	CAWSPLTGSGTDTQYF	TGTGCCTGGAGTCCTCTGACCGGGTCCGGCACAGATACGCAGTATTTT
TRBV4-1	NA	TRBJ2-7	NA	CASSQLTSTGRGYEQYF	TGCGCCAGCAGCCAATTGACCTCGACAGGCCGAGGTTACGAGCAGTACTTC
TRBV6-6	NA	TRBJ2-2	TRBD2	CASSLAGANTGELFF	TGTGCCAGCAGTTTAGCGGGAGCGAACACCGGGGAGCTGTTTTTT
TRBV7-2	NA	TRBJ2-2	TRBD2	CASSLGLAGGSTGELFF	TGTGCCAGCAGCTTAGGACTAGCGGGAGGGAGTACCGGGGAGCTGTTTTTT
TRBV6-6	NA	TRBJ1-1	NA	CASSYLGQNTEAFF	TGTGCCAGCAGTTACTTGGGACAGAACACTGAAGCTTTCTTT
TRBV5-1	few	TRBJ2-1	TRBD2	CASNEGGRVNEQFF	TGCGCCAGTAACGAGGGCGGGAGGGTGAATGAGCAGTTCTTC
TRBV6-5	NA	TRBJ1-1	NA	CASSSGDLGGTEAFF	TGTGCCAGCAGTTCTGGGGACCTTGGAGGGACTGAAGCTTTCTTT
TRBV25-1	NA	TRBJ2-4	NA	CASRGQNIQYF	TGTGCCAGCAGGGGCCAAAACATTCAGTACTTC
TRBV5-1	few	TRBJ2-1	TRBD2	CASSLVRSGGRDEQFF	TGCGCCAGCAGCTTGGTGAGGTCGGGAGGGCGAGATGAGCAGTTCTTC
TRBV29-1	NA	TRBJ2-7	TRBD1	CSVAGQGGIGEQYF	TGCAGCGTAGCTGGACAGGGGGGCATAGGCGAGCAGTACTTC
TRBV7-8	NA	TRBJ2-2	NA	CASSSRGRGANTGELFF	TGTGCCAGCAGCTCCAGGGGCAGGGGCGCGAACACCGGGGAGCTGTTTTTT
TRBV4-1	once	TRBJ1-1	NA	CASSQEEYTLNTEAFF	TGCGCCAGCAGCCAAGAAGAATACACGTTGAACACTGAAGCTTTCTTT
TRBV7-6	NA	TRBJ2-7	NA	CASSLGGQPYEQYF	TGTGCCAGCAGCTTAGGCGGACAGCCCTACGAGCAGTACTTC
TRBV6-4	NA	TRBJ2-1	TRBD2	CASSEVGTSGPNEQFF	TGTGCCAGCAGTGAGGTAGGGACTAGCGGGCCGAATGAGCAGTTCTTC
TRBV6-6	NA	TRBJ2-3	NA	CASSLQRGTDTQYF	TGTGCCAGCAGTCTACAGCGGGGCACAGATACGCAGTATTTT
TRBV19	NA	TRBJ2-7	TRBD1	CASSMDRGAYEQYF	TGTGCCAGTAGTATGGACAGGGGGGCCTACGAGCAGTACTTC
TRBV5-8	few	TRBJ2-1	TRBD1	CASSLWGTGSYNEQFF	TGTGCCAGCAGCTTGTGGGGGACAGGGTCCTACAATGAGCAGTTCTTC
TRBV7-9	few	TRBJ2-1	TRBD2	CASSSGTTSYNEQFF	TGTGCCAGCAGCTCCGGGACTACGTCCTACAATGAGCAGTTCTTC
TRBV13	NA	TRBJ2-3	TRBD2	CASSAMTSGPLDTQYF	TGTGCCAGCAGCGCGATGACTAGCGGGCCCCTGGATACGCAGTATTTT
TRBV27	once	TRBJ2-7	NA	CASSLSSGGGRWGEQYF	TGTGCCAGCAGTTTATCCTCGGGGGGCGGGAGATGGGGCGAGCAGTACTTC
TRBV30	NA	TRBJ2-1	TRBD1	CALTGVYNEQFF	TGTGCCTTGACAGGGGTCTACAATGAGCAGTTCTTC
TRBV5-1	NA	TRBJ1-1	NA	CASSLAGFSEAFF	TGCGCCAGCAGCTTGGCCGGGTTTTCTGAAGCTTTCTTT
TRBV5-1	NA	TRBJ2-7	TRBD1	CASKSGGYEQYF	TGCGCCAGCAAGTCAGGGGGCTACGAGCAGTACTTC
TRBV19	NA	TRBJ2-7	NA	CASSMLALPSYEQYF	TGTGCCAGTAGTATGTTAGCTCTTCCCTCCTACGAGCAGTACTTC
TRBV6-5	NA	TRBJ2-3	NA	CASSLAVTSTDTQYF	TGTGCCAGCAGCTTAGCGGTAACTAGCACAGATACGCAGTATTTT
TRBV10-1	few	TRBJ2-1	NA	CASSDFTDLNEQFF	TGCGCCAGCAGTGACTTCACAGACCTTAATGAGCAGTTCTTC
TRBV28	NA	TRBJ1-1	NA	CASSRQTNTEAFF	TGTGCCAGCTCAAGACAGACGAACACTGAAGCTTTCTTT
TRBV11-2	NA	TRBJ1-5	NA	CASSLYEGQGPQHF	TGTGCCAGCAGCTTATATGAGGGACAAGGGCCCCAGCATTTT